A single sample is the source of the 20 T cell receptor beta chains below, sequenced in a study of blood T cell repertoires in COVID-19. Assay used: immunoSEQ multiplex PCR; TCRdb lists only in-frame clones, some missing. The sample contains a few hundred thousand clones, roughly 89% of which appear only once. Specimen: PBMCs or T cells enriched from blood (not recorded which). The receptor set was obtained from a woman aged 18-29 years with acute COVID-19.

V gene TRBV29-1 combines with J gene TRBJ2-3; the D is unclear. The CDR3 is made up of 12 amino acids. V lost 3 bases and J lost 2, with 6 bases in between. Germline V gene sequence: CDR1 SQVTM, CDR2 ANQGSEA. The CDR3 DNA sequence: TGCAGCGTTGATGTGGCCACAGATACGCAGTATTTT. Translated: CSVDVATDTQYF.

The V gene is TRBV12-5, the J gene TRBJ2-2, with 9 nucleotides matching TRBD2. The trim removed 6 bases at V and 6 bases at J, leaving 14 bases unmatched. This CDR3 has 17 residues. CDR1 and CDR2 from the germline V gene are LGHNT and FRNRAP. CDR3 residues: CASGENLAGVSAGELFF. DNA of the CDR3: TGTGCTAGTGGCGAAAATTTAGCGGGAGTTTCCGCCGGGGAGCTGTTTTTT.

This clone was found a few times. The chain links TRBV13 to TRBJ2-1, with 10 bases identical to TRBD2. The germline CDR1 and CDR2 sequences are PRHDT and FYEKMQ (reference sequence). CDR3 length: 11 amino acids. Trimming removed 5 bases from V and 14 bases from J; junction bases left unmatched: 3. CDR3 amino acids: CASSHGTSEFF. Written as DNA, the CDR3 is TGTGCCAGCAGCCATGGGACTAGCGAGTTCTTC.

This CDR3 reads CASSLTAREGGTGELFF. In DNA, the CDR3 is TGTGCCAGCAGTTTAACTGCGCGGGAGGGGGGCACCGGGGAGCTGTTTTTT. This chain uses TRBV27 with TRBJ2-2, with 9 nucleotides matching TRBD2. The CDR3 runs to 17 residues. CDR1 and CDR2 from the germline V gene are MNHEY and SMNVEV (reference sequence). The V gene end was trimmed by 2 bases and the J gene end by 4 bases; junction bases not matched to a gene: 8.

This CDR3 reads CASSIDVRQGLRQPQHF. The DNA of the CDR3 is TGTGCCAGTAGTATAGATGTTCGACAGGGGCTGAGGCAGCCCCAGCATTTT. The chain combines TRBV19 with TRBJ1-5; 8 bases match TRBD1. CDR1 and CDR2 from the germline V gene are LNHDA and SQIVND (reference sequence). V shed 0 bases and J 7 bases; nucleotides not matched to a gene: 11. CDR3 length: 17 amino acids.

J is TRBJ1-6 and V is TRBV5-5; 8 nucleotides align to TRBD1. From germline, CDR1 is SGHKS and CDR2 YYEKEE (reference sequence). V lost 4 bases, J lost 6 bases, and 6 bases stayed unmatched. The CDR3 sequence is 15 residues long. The chain's CDR3 is CASSRTGQVNSPLHF. CDR3 bases: TGTGCCAGCAGCCGGACGGGACAGGTTAATTCACCCCTCCACTTT.

The chain recombines TRBV28 with TRBJ1-4, with 7 bases that match TRBD1. The CDR3 length is 13 residues. J lost 8 bases, V lost 7 bases, and 7 bases had no gene match. In germline, CDR1 is MDHEN, CDR2 SYDVKM. The CDR3 nucleotides read TGTGCCAGCACCCGTCAGGGGGACGAAAAACTGTTTTTT. Its protein product is CASTRQGDEKLFF.

J is TRBJ2-3 and V is TRBV6-6; weak D call: TRBD1 (6 bases). The CDR3 consists of 13 residues. Germline loops: CDR1 MNHNY, CDR2 SVGAGI (reference sequence). Trimming took off 5 bases at V and 4 bases at J, with 10 bases between the two ends. DNA of the CDR3: TGTGCCAGCAGTCAGGGGTTTGCAGATACGCAGTATTTT. It codes for CASSQGFADTQYF.

This clone was seen just once. The rearrangement uses TRBV30 and TRBJ1-1, with 8 nucleotides matching TRBD1. The CDR3 runs to 13 residues. The J segment lost 3 bases and the V segment lost 8 bases, leaving 8 bases of the junction unmatched. Germline loops: CDR1 GTSNPN, CDR2 SVGIG (reference sequence). The CDR3 DNA is TGTGCCCGGGACAGGTCGCCCTACACTGAAGCTTTCTTT. Residues: CARDRSPYTEAFF.

The J gene is TRBJ2-3, the V gene TRBV30, with D tentatively TRBD2 (6 bases). Trimming shortened V by 3 bases and J by 1 base, and 8 bases separated the two germline ends. This CDR3 contains 13 residues. Germline CDR1 GTSNPN, CDR2 SVGIG (reference sequence). The CDR3 protein is CAWRLAGTDTQYF. CDR3 DNA: TGTGCCTGGAGATTAGCGGGCACAGATACGCAGTATTTT.

V gene TRBV24-1 combines with J gene TRBJ1-1; no definite D call. This CDR3 has 13 residues. The V gene lost 0 bases and the J gene lost 6 bases, with 7 bases spanning the gap. Per germline, CDR1 KGHDR and CDR2 SFDVKD. This CDR3 reads CATSDLYGAEAFF. The DNA of the CDR3 is TGTGCCACCAGTGATTTGTACGGTGCTGAAGCTTTCTTT.

The gene calls are TRBV18 and TRBJ1-1; maybe TRBD1 (5 bases). The germline gives CDR1 KGHSH, CDR2 LQKENI. This CDR3 comprises 15 residues. Between the trimmed V and J ends, which lost 1 base and 4 bases, there was a span of 13 bases. The CDR3 DNA is TGTGCCAGCTCACCACTTGGGGGGAGCGGCACTGAAGCTTTCTTT. Translated, it gives CASSPLGGSGTEAFF.

This chain joins TRBV7-8 and TRBJ2-7, with TRBD2 matching 10 bases. Trimming at V came to 5 bases and at J to 4 bases, leaving 5 bases not matched to a gene. The germline gives CDR1 SGHVS, CDR2 FQNEAQ. This CDR3 comprises 14 residues. The CDR3, as DNA: TGTGCCAGCAGCGCCTGGACTAGCGGATACGAGCAGTACTTC. As protein: CASSAWTSGYEQYF.

This chain uses TRBV29-1 with TRBJ1-2; perhaps TRBD1 as D (6 bases). The CDR3 has 13 residues. From germline, CDR1 is SQVTM and CDR2 ANQGSEA. The ends were cut back, 3 bases at V and 8 bases at J, with 16 bases in the middle. The CDR3 loop reads CSVDTEQGEGYTF. Written as DNA, the CDR3 is TGCAGCGTTGACACGGAACAGGGAGAGGGCTACACCTTC.

This chain joins TRBV5-1 and TRBJ2-3; 11 nucleotides align to TRBD1. The length of the CDR3 is 18 residues. Per the germline V gene, CDR1 is SGHRS and CDR2 is YFSETQ. V lost 2 bases, J lost 4 bases, and 12 bases stayed unmatched. CDR3 loop: CASSFLSVGTGGPDTQYF. The CDR3 DNA follows: TGCGCCAGCAGCTTCCTTTCGGTCGGGACAGGGGGTCCAGATACGCAGTATTTT.

This rearrangement joins TRBV28 to TRBJ1-2, with no clear D. This CDR3 region has 15 residues. The V end lost 4 bases, the J end lost 0 bases, and 12 bases lay between the germline ends. Germline V gene data show CDR1 as MDHEN and CDR2 as SYDVKM. CDR3 in DNA: TGTGCCAGCAGTTCCCGACGGAGAGCTAACTATGGCTACACCTTC. This gives the protein CASSSRRRANYGYTF.

The chain joins TRBV28 to TRBJ2-3; the match to TRBD1 covers 7 bases. CDR1 and CDR2 (germline): MDHEN, SYDVKM. The CDR3 runs 14 residues. V trimming: 5 bases; J trimming: 2 bases; junction bases outside the gene matches: 4. The chain's CDR3 is CASSSGQDTDTQYF. The CDR3 nucleotides are TGTGCCAGCAGTAGCGGACAGGACACAGATACGCAGTATTTT. Full variable domain (rest looked up from reference TRBV28 and TRBJ2-3): DVKVTQSSRYLVKRTGEKVFLECVQDMDHENMFWYRQDPGLGLRLIYFSYDVKMKEKGDIPEGYSVSREKKERFSLILESASTNQTSMYLCASSSGQDTDTQYFGPGTRLTVL.

V and J are TRBV9 and TRBJ1-2, with a possible D match to TRBD1 (6 bases). The CDR3 contains 12 residues. With 4 bases removed from V and 6 bases from J, the gap between germline ends came to 10 bases. The V gene's germline CDR1 is SGDLS and CDR2 YYNGEE. CDR3 in amino acids: CASSSPGDGYTF. As DNA, the CDR3 is TGTGCCAGCAGCTCACCAGGGGATGGCTACACCTTC.

The chain carries TRBV13 and TRBJ1-1; D may be TRBD1 (6 bases). The germline V gene encodes CDR1 PRHDT and CDR2 FYEKMQ (reference sequence). Deletions cut 7 bases from V and 12 bases from J, with 18 bases between. The CDR3 runs to 12 residues. Here the CDR3 DNA reads TGTGCCAGCACCCAGGGGCCCGAACCAACTTTCTTT. Translating gives CASTQGPEPTFF.

CDR3 sequence (DNA): TGTGCCAGCGGATGGACTAGCGGGAGAGAAGAGAGCAATGAGCAGTTCTTC. Translated: CASGWTSGREESNEQFF. V and J are TRBV25-1 and TRBJ2-1; 13 bases agree with TRBD2. V shed 8 bases and J 6 bases; nucleotides not matched to a gene: 13. This CDR3 is built from 17 residues. Germline V CDR1 and CDR2: MGHDK, SYGVNS.